A single sample is the source of the 3 T cell receptor beta chains below, sequenced in a study of a mutant IDH1 vaccine in newly diagnosed glioma. Clones were read by immunoSEQ multiplex PCR, and TCRdb kept only the in-frame ones, dropping some. The repertoire holds some 25,000 clones, with about four fifths as singletons. No antigen is known for these receptors. Time point denoted: week 47, end of study. Mutant IDH1 20-mer peptide, at 300 ug, made up each vaccine dose, with topical imiquimod. The source was PBMCs, collected from a glioma patient whose treatment included an IDH1 peptide vaccine. The receptors were gathered from a man aged 35 to 55 with glioma. Some clones in this sample may be carry-over from other donors' samples.

The chain combines TRBV27 with TRBJ2-7; a weak D match, TRBD1 (6 bases). The germline CDR1 and CDR2 sequences are MNHEY and SMNVEV (reference sequence). The V end was cut by 8 bases, the J end by 2 bases, with 13 bases between. The CDR3 extends over 13 amino acids. CDR3 in DNA: TGTGCCAGCCAGGGGAACCCAGCCTACGAGCAGTACTTC. Protein sequence: CASQGNPAYEQYF.

The chain recombines TRBV4-3 with TRBJ2-5; 12 positions agree with TRBD2. V shed 0 bases and J 5 bases; nucleotides not matched to a gene: 7. The CDR3 has 17 residues. CDR1 is LGHNA and CDR2 is YSLEER in the germline V gene. CDR3 residues: CASSQDFTSGGPETQYF. The CDR3 DNA reads TGCGCCAGCAGCCAAGATTTCACTAGCGGGGGGCCCGAGACCCAGTACTTC.

This clone has only a few counts. This chain joins TRBV30 and TRBJ1-1; no clear D gene. There are 12 residues in the CDR3. Germline lookup yields CDR1 GTSNPN and CDR2 SVGIG (reference sequence). Deletions cut 2 bases from V and 10 bases from J, with 14 bases between. The CDR3 DNA reads TGTGCCTGGAGTACACAGACGCGTGTAGCTTTCTTT. Protein product: CAWSTQTRVAFF.